This T cell receptor beta chain was retrieved from a study of T cell responses to AZD1222 COVID-19 vaccine. Study-wide context: Second doses that came at about 4 or about 12 weeks were put together. General observations from the study: In a largely white British group with more females than males, clonal diversity was possibly underestimated. Among AZD1222 vaccinees, only 5 to 7 were seropositive at baseline.

A note on this clone: Its antigen is still unknown.

The germline gives CDR1 SEHNR, CDR2 FQNEAQ (reference sequence). There are 17 residues in the CDR3. The V and J ends lost 5 bases and 0 bases, in that order; junction bases with no gene match: 10. The protocol was immunoSEQ multiplex PCR, while the TCRdb copy is restricted to in-frame clones and leaves out a portion. The data show 150,000 to 200,000 clones, 90% to 95% seen once. The input for sequencing was peripheral blood, taken on day 0 of AZD1222 vaccination. The V gene is TRBV7-9, the J gene TRBJ2-3; the match to TRBD2 covers 8 bases. The TCR comes from an adult in good health. The CDR3 DNA is TGTGCCAGCAGCGCTGGTGGGGCTAGCGGGAGCACAGATACGCAGTATTTT. It specifies CASSAGGASGSTDTQYF.